The T cell receptor beta chain described here comes from a study of shared clonotypes between healthy human individuals. Turning to the study itself: Each donor's CD8 memory used one plate, CD8 naive two, each CD4 subset three. The study's findings and limits: Only blood was sampled; tissue repertoires likely differ.

Every subset's genomic DNA went evenly onto several immunoSEQ plates. Measured with immunoSEQ multiplex PCR; TCRdb has only the in-frame clones, and not every one. This table has roughly 2,000,000 clones, about 93% appearing once. Comments on this clone: What it recognizes is unknown.

It was CD45RO-negative cells, positively selected for CCR7, that made up naive CD8 cells, with terminally differentiated effector memory CD45RA+ cells excluded. All donors were healthy HIV-negative adults lacking recent acute infections or vaccinations. The sequencing input was naive CD8+ T cells from PBMCs. The clonotype comes from a man younger than 35 in good health. Some clones in this sample may be carry-over from other donors' samples.

CDR3 residues: CASSDSGSVAYEQYF. The CDR3 coding sequence is TGTGCCAGCAGCGATAGTGGAAGCGTCGCCTACGAGCAGTACTTC. The chain employs TRBV7-9 and TRBJ2-7; D uncertain. The V end was cut by 5 bases, the J end by 2 bases, with 16 bases between. There are 15 residues in the CDR3. Germline CDR1 reads SEHNR; CDR2 reads FQNEAQ (reference sequence).